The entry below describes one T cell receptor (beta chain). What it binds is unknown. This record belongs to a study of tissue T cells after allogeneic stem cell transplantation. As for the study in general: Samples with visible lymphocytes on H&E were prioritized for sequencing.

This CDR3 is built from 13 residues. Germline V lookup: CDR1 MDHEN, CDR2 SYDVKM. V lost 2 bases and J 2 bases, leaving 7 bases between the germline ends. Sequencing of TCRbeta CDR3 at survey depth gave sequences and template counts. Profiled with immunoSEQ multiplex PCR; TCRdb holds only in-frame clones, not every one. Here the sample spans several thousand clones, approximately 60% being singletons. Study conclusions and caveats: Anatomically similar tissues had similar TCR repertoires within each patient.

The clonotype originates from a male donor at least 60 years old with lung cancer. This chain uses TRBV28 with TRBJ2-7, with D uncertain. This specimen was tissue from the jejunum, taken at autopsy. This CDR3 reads CASSLLTAYEQYF. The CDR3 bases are TGTGCCAGCAGTTTACTAACAGCCTACGAGCAGTACTTC. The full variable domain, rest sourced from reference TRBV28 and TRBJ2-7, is DVKVTQSSRYLVKRTGEKVFLECVQDMDHENMFWYRQDPGLGLRLIYFSYDVKMKEKGDIPEGYSVSREKKERFSLILESASTNQTSMYLCASSLLTAYEQYFGPGTRLTVT.